Presented here are 20 T cell receptor beta chains from one specimen sequenced in a study of B cell selection in AIRE deficiency. Sequencing was performed with immunoSEQ multiplex PCR; in TCRdb, only in-frame clones are kept and a portion is missing. The sample records about 26,000 clones, approximately 90% being singletons. Sorted regulatory T cells were CD4-positive, CD25-high and CD127-low or negative. Sequencing used CD4+CD25+ Tregs sorted from PBMCs. These receptors all come from a human donor in good health.

The chain combines TRBV7-9 with TRBJ2-7; TRBD1 agrees at 8 bases. Per the germline V gene, CDR1 is SEHNR and CDR2 is FQNEAQ (reference sequence). The V segment lost 5 bases and the J segment 6 bases; nucleotides outside the gene matches: 6. CDR3 size: 13 residues. This CDR3 reads CASSPRDRGEQYF. CDR3 bases: TGTGCCAGCAGCCCCCGTGACAGGGGCGAGCAGTACTTC.

The rearrangement uses TRBV14 and TRBJ2-1; weak D call: TRBD2 (6 bases). V was cut by 1 base and J by 9 bases, with 13 bases left in between. Germline CDR1 SGHDN, CDR2 FVKESK. CDR3 length equals 14 residues. Written as DNA, the CDR3 is TGTGCCAGCAGCCAAGGTATAGGGAGGCGTGAGCAGTTCTTC. Translation: CASSQGIGRREQFF.

V and J are TRBV5-4 and TRBJ1-4; D unclear. V lost 0 bases and J lost 4, with 10 bases in between. The CDR3 runs 15 residues. Germline CDR1 is SGHNT and CDR2 is YYREEE (reference sequence). The CDR3: CASSLGSGFNEKLFF. For the CDR3, the DNA is TGTGCCAGCAGCTTGGGGTCTGGATTTAATGAAAAACTGTTTTTT. Combining the CDR3 with reference TRBV5-4 and TRBJ1-4 gives the whole variable domain ETGVTQSPTHLIKTRGQQVTLRCSSQSGHNTVSWYQQALGQGPQFIFQYYREEENGRGNFPPRFSGLQFPNYSSELNVNALELDDSALYLCASSLGSGFNEKLFFGSGTQLSVL.

This clone was observed once. Within the sample, other DNA sequences also encode this same CDR3. The gene calls are TRBV6-5 and TRBJ2-3, with D possibly TRBD2 on 5 matching bases. The CDR3 is 15 amino acids. Per the germline V gene, CDR1 is MNHEY and CDR2 is SVGAGI. V was trimmed by 0 bases and J by 1 base, leaving 8 bases between them. In nucleotides, the CDR3 is TGTGCCAGCAGTTACTCATCCGGGGGCACAGATACGCAGTATTTT. Protein sequence: CASSYSSGGTDTQYF.

The rearrangement links TRBV18 to TRBJ1-5; 10 bases line up with TRBD1. V was pared by 5 bases and J by 5 bases, with 3 bases of the junction left unmatched. This CDR3 spans 14 amino acids. Germline V CDR1 and CDR2: KGHSH, LQKENI. CDR3 nucleotide sequence: TGTGCCAGCTCAGAGACAGGGGGCGATCAGCCCCAGCATTTT. The encoded protein is CASSETGGDQPQHF.

V and J are TRBV6-6 and TRBJ1-4, with TRBD1 identical over 8 bases. V was clipped by 6 bases and J by 8 bases; unmatched bases: 11. CDR3 size: 15 residues. Per germline, CDR1 MNHNY and CDR2 SVGAGI (reference sequence). In DNA form, the CDR3 reads TGTGCCAGCAGATACCAGGGGGCATGGGGCGAAAAACTGTTTTTT. This sequence encodes CASRYQGAWGEKLFF.

A single count supports this clone. V gene TRBV2 combines with J gene TRBJ1-1; 7 positions match TRBD1. CDR1 SNHLY and CDR2 FYNNEI come from the germline V gene. This CDR3 region has 13 residues. Trimming removed 6 bases from V and 1 base from J; junction bases left unmatched: 2. The CDR3 loop reads CASRGQKNTEAFF. CDR3 bases: TGTGCCAGCAGGGGACAGAAGAACACTGAAGCTTTCTTT.

This chain uses TRBV29-1 with TRBJ1-2, with D possibly being TRBD1 (5 bases). The V end lost 3 bases, the J end lost 6 bases, and 8 bases lay between the germline ends. The CDR3 contains 11 residues. From germline, CDR1 is SQVTM and CDR2 ANQGSEA. The CDR3 region has the DNA TGCAGCGTTGAGGGGGGAGATGGCTACACCTTC. Translated, it gives CSVEGGDGYTF.

The rearrangement uses TRBV7-9 and TRBJ1-1; D is unclear. The CDR3 extends over 17 amino acids. Trimming cost V 5 bases and J 0 bases, with 19 bases left between them. Germline-derived CDR1 and CDR2 are SEHNR and FQNEAQ (reference sequence). The CDR3 nucleotides are TGTGCCAGCAGCCCCTTTCGTCAGAGCGGGATGAACACTGAAGCTTTCTTT. Translated: CASSPFRQSGMNTEAFF. Together with reference TRBV7-9 and TRBJ1-1, the CDR3 gives the full variable domain: DTGVSQNPRHKITKRGQNVTFRCDPISEHNRLYWYRQTLGQGPEFLTYFQNEAQLEKSRLLSDRFSAERPKGSFSTLEIQRTEQGDSAMYLCASSPFRQSGMNTEAFFGQGTRLTVV.

The rearrangement joins TRBV6-5 to TRBJ1-2; perhaps TRBD1 as D (6 bases). Germline-derived CDR1 and CDR2 are MNHEY and SVGAGI. V was clipped by 0 bases and J by 8 bases, with 10 bases between them. The CDR3 has 13 amino acids. This chain's CDR3 is CASSYSGGQGYTF. CDR3 bases: TGTGCCAGCAGTTACTCAGGGGGTCAGGGCTACACCTTC.

This chain connects TRBV7-2 to TRBJ2-7; 8 bases are a match to TRBD1. Germline trimming cut 3 bases from V and 0 bases from J; bases unmatched to any gene: 1. This CDR3 has 14 amino acids. Germline CDR1 is SGHTA and CDR2 is FQGNSA. In nucleotides, the CDR3 is TGTGCCAGCAGCTTCAGGGGGCTCTCCTACGAGCAGTACTTC. Its protein is CASSFRGLSYEQYF.

The V and J genes are TRBV25-1 and TRBJ1-3; 8 nucleotides agree with TRBD1. Germline V CDR1 and CDR2: MGHDK, SYGVNS. There are 17 residues in the CDR3. V dropped 5 bases and J dropped 4; count of bases not matched to a gene: 13. For the CDR3, the DNA is TGTGCCAGCAGTCGACAGGGGTCAGGGTCCAAGGGAAACACCATATATTTT. Amino acid sequence: CASSRQGSGSKGNTIYF.

This chain joins TRBV7-8 and TRBJ1-1; the match to TRBD1 covers 8 bases. The CDR3 has 12 residues. Germline V gene sequence: CDR1 SGHVS, CDR2 FQNEAQ. V lost 7 bases, J lost 7 bases, and 5 bases stayed unmatched. CDR3 nucleotide sequence: TGTGCCAGCACCGAGACAGGGGTTGAAGCTTTCTTT. Translation: CASTETGVEAFF. Variable domain in full (rest from reference TRBV7-8 and TRBJ1-1): GAGVSQSPRYKVAKRGQDVALRCDPISGHVSLFWYQQALGQGPEFLTYFQNEAQLDKSGLPSDRFFAERPEGSVSTLKIQRTQQEDSAVYLCASTETGVEAFFGQGTRLTVV.

The chain combines TRBV5-8 with TRBJ1-5, with 9 bases that match TRBD1. Trimming removed 4 bases from V and 6 bases from J; junction bases left unmatched: 2. CDR1 is SGHTS, CDR2 YDEGEE, per germline. The CDR3 extends over 13 amino acids. CDR3 nucleotides: TGTGCCAGCAGCAGGACAGGGGTTCAGCCCCAGCATTTT. Its protein is CASSRTGVQPQHF.

CDR3 region: CASSYNRPGANVLTF. Written as DNA, the CDR3 is TGTGCCAGCAGCTACAACCGCCCTGGGGCCAACGTCCTGACTTTC. The chain combines TRBV5-4 with TRBJ2-6; D not resolved. Trimming removed 3 bases at V and 2 bases at J, with 9 bases between. Germline-derived CDR1 and CDR2 are SGHNT and YYREEE (reference sequence). CDR3 size: 15 residues.

This clone was counted a few times. The chain carries TRBV9 and TRBJ2-5; the match to TRBD1 covers 11 bases. The CDR3 extends over 14 amino acids. Germline lookup yields CDR1 SGDLS and CDR2 YYNGEE. V lost 4 bases, J lost 7 bases, and 6 bases stayed unmatched. The CDR3 DNA reads as TGTGCCAGCAGCCCCGGGACAGGGGGAGGGACCCAGTACTTC. Encoded protein: CASSPGTGGGTQYF.

This chain uses TRBV4-3 with TRBJ2-7, with 8 bases lining up with TRBD2. The CDR3 sequence is 16 residues long. Germline CDR1 is LGHNA and CDR2 is YSLEER. V was clipped by 1 base and J by 4 bases; unmatched bases: 9. This chain's CDR3 is CASSQGAAGAQYEQYF. DNA of the CDR3: TGCGCCAGCAGCCAAGGCGCAGCGGGGGCACAATACGAGCAGTACTTC.

This chain links TRBV11-2 with TRBJ2-2, with a tentative D call TRBD1 (5 bases). Germline CDR1 and CDR2: SGHAT and FQNNGV. V was cut by 7 bases and J by 4 bases, with 13 bases left in between. CDR3 size: 14 residues. CDR3 DNA sequence: TGTGCCAGCACCTTTACAGGTCTCACCGGGGAGCTGTTTTTT. Translated: CASTFTGLTGELFF.

The chain combines TRBV19 with TRBJ1-1; D is perhaps TRBD1 (6 bases). Germline V CDR1 and CDR2: LNHDA, SQIVND (reference sequence). Trimming removed 3 bases at V and 1 base at J, with 9 bases between. The CDR3 contains 14 residues. CDR3 DNA sequence: TGTGCCAGTAGTATCAACAGGGCGAACACTGAAGCTTTCTTT. Protein sequence: CASSINRANTEAFF.

The chain couples TRBV6-5 to TRBJ1-5, with 7 bases identical to TRBD1. V shed 2 bases and J 1 base; nucleotides not matched to a gene: 2. CDR3 length: 15 residues. CDR1 MNHEY and CDR2 SVGAGI come from the germline V gene. The CDR3 loop reads CASSYRGRSNQPQHF. In nucleotides, the CDR3 is TGTGCCAGCAGTTACAGGGGGCGCAGCAATCAGCCCCAGCATTTT.